This passage covers 22 T cell receptor beta chains from one sample sequenced in a study of blood T cells in healthy people across ages (dated by TCRdb to the mid-2010s). Libraries were made using 5' RACE. The data were produced on an Illumina HiSeq 2500. The second PCR ran for roughly 6 to 11 cycles and used a J-beta primer mix along with a sample-barcoded 5' primer. The public reads were quality trimmed at Q25 with fastp and then assembled into clones with MiXCR by TCRdb, keeping productive beta chains. Identical CDR3 protein sequences are pooled into one entry, listed with their most common genes and DNA. Within this sample are about 1,400,000 distinct CDR3 sequences, with approximately 38% of them counted one time only. Roughly 7.9% of the sample is held by the ten biggest clonotypes. The sequenced sample was blood. Source of these receptors: a young woman in good health.

This clonotype was seen repeatedly, ten times or more. The J gene is TRBJ2-4, the V gene TRBV25-1; a possible D gene is TRBD1 (5 bases). This CDR3 spans 12 amino acids. Germline CDR1 is MGHDK and CDR2 is SYGVNS. The V gene lost 7 bases and the J gene lost 3 bases, with 7 bases spanning the gap. The DNA for the CDR3 is TGTGCCAGCAATACAGGCAAAAACATTCAGTACTTC. This gives the protein CASNTGKNIQYF.

The chain uses TRBV20-1 and TRBJ2-2, with no clear D. The germline V gene has CDR1 DFQATT and CDR2 SNEGSKA (reference sequence). This CDR3 is built from 11 residues. V dropped 3 bases and J dropped 6 bases, with 5 bases sitting between them. This CDR3 is CSASVAGELFF. The CDR3 DNA follows: TGCAGTGCTAGTGTTGCCGGGGAGCTGTTTTTT.

Here the CDR3 reads CSSREGGAVYEQFF. Written as DNA, the CDR3 is TGCAGTTCCCGAGAAGGGGGAGCAGTATATGAGCAGTTCTTC. The chain combines TRBV20-1 with TRBJ2-1, with a weak D call TRBD1 (6 bases). The CDR3 has 14 amino acids. V lost 8 bases, J lost 8 bases, and 22 bases lay in between. The germline CDR1 and CDR2 sequences are DFQATT and SNEGSKA (reference sequence).

This clonotype was counted at least ten times. This rearrangement joins TRBV4-2 to TRBJ2-7; D not resolved. The CDR3 consists of 12 residues. The V end was cut by 1 base, the J end by 3 bases, with 4 bases between. CDR1 is LGHNA, CDR2 YNFKEQ, per germline. The CDR3 DNA reads TGTGCCAGCAGCCAAGGGAACTACGAGCAGTACTTC. This translates into CASSQGNYEQYF.

V usage is TRBV28 and J usage is TRBJ1-6; no definite D call. The CDR3 has 15 amino acids. Deletions cut 3 bases from V and 13 bases from J, with 19 bases between. Germline CDR1 MDHEN, CDR2 SYDVKM. This CDR3 is CASSFDTGGTRPLHF. In nucleotides, the CDR3 is TGTGCCAGCAGTTTCGACACGGGCGGAACACGTCCCCTCCACTTT. Variable domain in full (rest from reference TRBV28 and TRBJ1-6): DVKVTQSSRYLVKRTGEKVFLECVQDMDHENMFWYRQDPGLGLRLIYFSYDVKMKEKGDIPEGYSVSREKKERFSLILESASTNQTSMYLCASSFDTGGTRPLHFGNGTRLTVT.

The rearrangement links TRBV4-1 to TRBJ2-4; D uncertain. Deletions cut 0 bases from V and 0 bases from J, with 3 bases between. Germline CDR1 MGHRA, CDR2 YSYEKL. CDR3 length: 14 residues. This CDR3 is CASSQEVAKNIQYF. The DNA of the CDR3 is TGCGCCAGCAGCCAAGAGGTAGCCAAAAACATTCAGTACTTC.

The chain uses TRBV12-3 or TRBV12-4 and TRBJ2-5, with 9 bases identical to TRBD2. The CDR3 is 14 residues long. J was trimmed by 5 bases and V by 10 bases; bases with no gene match: 11. The CDR3 spells CATWREGKGETQYF. DNA for the CDR3: TGTGCCACCTGGCGGGAGGGTAAAGGGGAGACCCAGTACTTC.

V and J are TRBV4-1 and TRBJ1-5; D is unresolved. The CDR3 is made up of 13 amino acids. V was trimmed by 1 base and J by 6 bases, leaving 7 bases between them. The V gene's germline CDR1 is MGHRA and CDR2 YSYEKL. The CDR3 coding sequence is TGCGCCAGCAGCCAAGTGAAGAGTCAGCCCCAGCATTTT. Translation gives CASSQVKSQPQHF.

This clonotype has only a few counts. The chain couples TRBV5-4 to TRBJ1-4; a weak D match, TRBD1 (5 bases). Trimming left V 0 bases short and J 0 bases short, with 12 bases between. Germline V gives CDR1 SGHNT, CDR2 YYREEE (reference sequence). The CDR3 runs to 17 residues. The CDR3 sequence is CASSLAQELPTNEKLFF. The CDR3 nucleotides are TGTGCCAGCAGCTTGGCACAGGAGCTGCCAACTAATGAAAAACTGTTTTTT.

This chain joins TRBV27 and TRBJ1-5; tentatively, D is TRBD1 (6 bases). Germline assignment: CDR1 MNHEY and CDR2 SMNVEV (reference sequence). The CDR3 is 13 amino acids. Deletions cut 8 bases from V and 6 bases from J, with 14 bases between. CDR3 sequence reads: CASRGGGVQPQHF. CDR3 nucleotides: TGTGCCAGCCGAGGGGGGGGGGTTCAGCCCCAGCATTTT.

This clonotype was observed a single time. This may come from a read error, since a much larger clone is one base off. V gene TRBV6-2 or TRBV6-3 combines with J gene TRBJ2-1, with 7 bases that match TRBD1. The CDR3 extends over 12 amino acids. Germline-derived CDR1 and CDR2 are MNHEY and SVGEGT. The CDR3 is CAGSPTGFEQFF. The DNA for the CDR3 is TGTGCCGGCAGCCCGACAGGGTTTGAGCAGTTCTTC.

About this clonotype itself: This sequence may be a read error, since a much larger clone differs from it by one base. J is TRBJ2-6 and V is TRBV20-1; D is unclear. V gave up 4 bases and J gave up 2 bases, with 3 bases separating them. Looked up from germline, CDR1 is DFQATT and CDR2 is SNEGSKA (reference sequence). The CDR3 spans 12 residues. For the CDR3, the DNA is TGCAGTGCTATCGCTGGGGCCAACGTCCTGACTTTC. This gives the protein CSAIAGANVLTF.

This sequence joins TRBV20-1 and TRBJ2-2; tentatively, D is TRBD1 (6 bases). With 4 bases removed from V and 0 bases from J, the gap between germline ends came to 9 bases. Looked up from germline, CDR1 is DFQATT and CDR2 is SNEGSKA (reference sequence). There are 14 residues in the CDR3. CDR3 nucleotides: TGCAGTGCTACGGACAGTTCGAACACCGGGGAGCTGTTTTTT. Translation gives CSATDSSNTGELFF.

This clonotype was counted between two and nine times. CDR3 in amino acids: CASSQDLRLARTDTQYF. The CDR3 bases are TGTGCCAGCAGCCAAGATCTTCGGCTAGCGCGCACAGATACGCAGTATTTT. The chain carries TRBV4-2 and TRBJ2-3; a weak D match, TRBD2 (6 bases). The CDR3 covers 17 residues. V lost 0 bases and J lost 1, with 14 bases in between. Germline CDR1 reads LGHNA; CDR2 reads YNFKEQ.

This rearrangement joins TRBV20-1 to TRBJ2-7, with 12 bases identical to TRBD2. The J call is uncertain, as TRBJ2-5 better fits the DNA end. The CDR3 consists of 16 residues. Germline-derived CDR1 and CDR2 are DFQATT and SNEGSKA (reference sequence). This chain's CDR3 is CSALPGLAGLKETQYF. CDR3 nucleotides: TGCAGTGCCCTCCCGGGACTAGCGGGTTTGAAAGAGACCCAGTACTTC.

V gene TRBV5-1 combines with J gene TRBJ2-5; 9 bases agree with TRBD1. This CDR3 is built from 18 residues. Trimming took 2 bases from V and 11 from J; bases not matched to a gene: 22. Germline CDR1 SGHRS, CDR2 YFSETQ. CDR3 region: CASSFSGQRTGAYNEQYF. DNA of the CDR3: TGCGCCAGCAGCTTTTCAGGGCAAAGGACAGGGGCCTACAATGAGCAGTACTTC.

This clonotype occurred many times. The chain employs TRBV7-2 and TRBJ2-5, with 10 bases lining up with TRBD2. J was trimmed by 0 bases and V by 2 bases; bases with no gene match: 0. CDR1 SGHTA and CDR2 FQGNSA come from the germline V gene. The CDR3 covers 15 residues. CDR3 region: CASSLLAGDQETQYF. Here the CDR3 DNA reads TGTGCCAGCAGCTTACTAGCGGGAGACCAAGAGACCCAGTACTTC.

The rearrangement links TRBV12-3 or TRBV12-4 to TRBJ2-3; 9 bases agree with TRBD1. The CDR3 runs to 16 residues. The V segment lost 5 bases and the J segment 5 bases; nucleotides outside the gene matches: 11. CDR3 nucleotides: TGTGCCAGCAGTAACAGGGACAGGGATATAATAGATACGCAGTATTTT. Translation gives CASSNRDRDIIDTQYF.

The rearrangement links TRBV20-1 to TRBJ2-7, with 10 bases fitting TRBD2. Germline V CDR1 and CDR2: DFQATT, SNEGSKA (reference sequence). The CDR3 extends over 17 amino acids. V was clipped by 5 bases and J by 3 bases; unmatched bases: 16. CDR3: CSAVPTSVAGGNYEQYF. The CDR3 DNA is TGCAGTGCTGTCCCTACGTCGGTAGCGGGGGGTAACTACGAGCAGTACTTC.

This chain links TRBV3-1 with TRBJ2-3; D gene ambiguous. Germline lookup yields CDR1 LGHDT and CDR2 YNNKEL (reference sequence). The CDR3 is 15 residues long. V was trimmed by 2 bases and J by 0 bases, leaving 9 bases between them. CDR3 sequence reads: CASSQNVGSTDTQYF. The CDR3 DNA reads TGTGCCAGCAGCCAAAACGTCGGTAGCACAGATACGCAGTATTTT.

The CDR3 here is CASSDRGRREQFF. The CDR3, as DNA: TGTGCCAGCAGTGACAGGGGGCGGCGGGAGCAGTTCTTC. The chain links TRBV6-2 or TRBV6-3 to TRBJ2-1; 10 bases agree with TRBD1. The CDR3 is 13 amino acids. Per germline, CDR1 MNHEY and CDR2 SVGEGT. The trim removed 5 bases at V and 10 bases at J, leaving 5 bases unmatched.

The chain carries TRBV5-5 and TRBJ2-2; D tentatively fits TRBD1 or TRBD2 (7 bases each). Germline values: CDR1 SGHKS, CDR2 YYEKEE (reference sequence). V was cut by 4 bases and J by 1 base, with 14 bases left in between. The CDR3 contains 16 residues. DNA of the CDR3: TGTGCCAGCAGCCCCTCAGGGGGGGGGAACACCGGGGAGCTGTTTTTT. Translation gives CASSPSGGGNTGELFF. Drawing the rest from reference TRBV5-5 and TRBJ2-2, the complete variable domain is DAGVTQSPTHLIKTRGQQVTLRCSPISGHKSVSWYQQVLGQGPQFIFQYYEKEERGRGNFPDRFSARQFPNYSSELNVNALLLGDSALYLCASSPSGGGNTGELFFGEGSRLTVL.